The TCR beta chain described here comes from a study of blood T cell repertoires in COVID-19. Study-wide background: T cells, B-cell-depleted T cells, or PBMCs supplied cDNA or gDNA.

Germline V gene lookup returns CDR1 MNHNS and CDR2 SASEGT. Trimming removed 1 base from V and 0 bases from J, with 10 bases in between. This CDR3 is 16 amino acids long. Original methodology: Reference gene primer amplification in the assay estimated nucleated cell counts. TCRdb's copy holds only in-frame clones and misses some; the assay was immunoSEQ multiplex PCR. V and J calls plus clone size are reproduced from that table; the DNA served to infer D and trimming. The sample holds some 280,000 clones; 70% to 90% are singletons and the top ten take approximately 3.8%. The chain is built from TRBV6-1 and TRBJ1-3; D gene unclear. The source of this sequence is a woman between 45 and 60 years old with active or convalescent COVID-19. The sequencing sample was made of peripheral blood. The CDR3 DNA follows: TGTGCCAGCAGTGAAGTTCGGGGAGACTCTGGAAACACCATATATTTT. This codes for CASSEVRGDSGNTIYF.